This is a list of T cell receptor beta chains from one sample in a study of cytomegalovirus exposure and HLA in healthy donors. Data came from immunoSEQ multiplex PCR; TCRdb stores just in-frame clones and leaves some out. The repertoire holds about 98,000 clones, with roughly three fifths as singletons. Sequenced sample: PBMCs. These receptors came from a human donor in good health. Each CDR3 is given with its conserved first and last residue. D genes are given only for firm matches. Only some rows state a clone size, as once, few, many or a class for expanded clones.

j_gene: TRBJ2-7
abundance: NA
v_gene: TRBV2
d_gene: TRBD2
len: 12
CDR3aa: CASGREWYEQYF
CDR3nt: TGTGCCAGCGGGCGGGAGTGGTACGAGCAGTACTTC

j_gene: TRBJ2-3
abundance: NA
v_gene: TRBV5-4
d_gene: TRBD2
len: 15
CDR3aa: CASSSKAGVADTQYF
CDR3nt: TGTGCCAGCAGCTCTAAAGCGGGAGTAGCAGATACGCAGTATTTT

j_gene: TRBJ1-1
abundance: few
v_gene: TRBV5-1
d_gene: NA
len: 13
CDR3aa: CASSLAGRVEAFF
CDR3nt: TGCGCCAGCAGCTTGGCCGGGAGGGTTGAAGCTTTCTTT

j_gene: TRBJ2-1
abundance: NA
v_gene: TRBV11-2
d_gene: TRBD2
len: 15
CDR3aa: CASSPSSGSPNEQFF
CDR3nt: TGTGCCAGCAGCCCCAGTAGCGGGAGCCCCAATGAGCAGTTCTTC

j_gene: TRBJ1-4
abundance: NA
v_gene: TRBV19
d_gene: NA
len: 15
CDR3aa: CASSITQTGYEKLFF
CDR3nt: TGTGCCAGTAGTATAACCCAAACAGGGTATGAAAAACTGTTTTTT

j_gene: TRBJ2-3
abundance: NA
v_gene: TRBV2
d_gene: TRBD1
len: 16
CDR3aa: CASSDARGRRGDTQYF
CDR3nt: TGTGCCAGCAGTGATGCCAGGGGGCGGAGGGGGGATACGCAGTATTTT

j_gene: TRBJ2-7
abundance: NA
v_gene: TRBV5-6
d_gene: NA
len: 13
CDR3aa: CASSFTDTLEQYF
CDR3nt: TGTGCCAGCAGCTTTACAGACACCCTCGAGCAGTACTTC

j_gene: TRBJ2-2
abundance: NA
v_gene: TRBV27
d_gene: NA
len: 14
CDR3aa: CASSYGSMTGELFF
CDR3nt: TGTGCCAGCAGCTACGGGAGTATGACCGGGGAGCTGTTTTTT

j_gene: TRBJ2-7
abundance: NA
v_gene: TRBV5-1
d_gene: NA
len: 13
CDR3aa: CASSLGRDYEQYF
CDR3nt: TGCGCCAGCAGCTTGGGCCGGGACTACGAGCAGTACTTC

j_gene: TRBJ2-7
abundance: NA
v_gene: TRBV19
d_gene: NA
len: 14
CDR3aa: CASKWDTGSYEQYF
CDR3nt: TGTGCCAGTAAGTGGGACACTGGCTCCTACGAGCAGTACTTC

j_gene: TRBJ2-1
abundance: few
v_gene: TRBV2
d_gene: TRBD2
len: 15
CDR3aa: CASRWASGSDNEQFF
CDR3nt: TGTGCCAGCAGATGGGCTAGCGGGAGTGACAATGAGCAGTTCTTC

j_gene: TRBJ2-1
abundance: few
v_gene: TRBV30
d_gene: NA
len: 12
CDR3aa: CAWGALGNEQFF
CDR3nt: TGTGCCTGGGGGGCCCTTGGAAATGAGCAGTTCTTC

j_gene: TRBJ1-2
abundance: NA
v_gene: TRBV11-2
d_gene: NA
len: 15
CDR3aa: CASSLGRWGGDGYTF
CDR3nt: TGTGCCAGCAGCTTGGGCCGTTGGGGGGGCGATGGCTACACCTTC

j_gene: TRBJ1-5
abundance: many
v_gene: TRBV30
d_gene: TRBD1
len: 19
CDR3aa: CAWSVRGWDSRYSNQPQHF
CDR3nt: TGTGCCTGGAGTGTACGGGGTTGGGACAGCCGTTATAGCAATCAGCCCCAGCATTTT

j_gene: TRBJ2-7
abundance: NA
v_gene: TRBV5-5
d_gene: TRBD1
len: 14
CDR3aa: CASSPRDRFYEQYF
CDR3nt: TGTGCCAGCAGCCCCCGGGACAGGTTTTACGAGCAGTACTTC

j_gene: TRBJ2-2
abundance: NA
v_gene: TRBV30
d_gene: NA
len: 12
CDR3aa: CAWSQDFGELFF
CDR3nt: TGTGCCTGGAGTCAGGATTTCGGGGAGCTGTTTTTT

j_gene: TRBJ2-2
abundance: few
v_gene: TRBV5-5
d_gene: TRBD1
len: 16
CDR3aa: CASSYAVGQGTGELFF
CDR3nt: TGTGCCAGCAGTTATGCCGTTGGACAGGGCACCGGGGAGCTGTTTTTT

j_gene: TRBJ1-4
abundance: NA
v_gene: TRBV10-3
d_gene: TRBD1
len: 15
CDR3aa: CAISARQGPSEKLFF
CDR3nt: TGTGCCATCAGCGCCAGACAGGGGCCTTCGGAAAAACTGTTTTTT

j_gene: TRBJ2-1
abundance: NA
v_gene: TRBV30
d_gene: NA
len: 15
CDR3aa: CAWSVRRFSLNEQFF
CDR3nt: TGTGCCTGGAGTGTCCGGAGGTTTTCACTCAATGAGCAGTTCTTC

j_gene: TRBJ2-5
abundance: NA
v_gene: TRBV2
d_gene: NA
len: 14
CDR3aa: CASESSGYQETQYF
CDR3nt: TGTGCCAGCGAATCAAGCGGATACCAAGAGACCCAGTACTTC

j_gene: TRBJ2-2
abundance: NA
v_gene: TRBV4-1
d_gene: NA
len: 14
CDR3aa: CASTAGPNTGELFF
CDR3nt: TGCGCCAGCACAGCGGGTCCAAACACCGGGGAGCTGTTTTTT

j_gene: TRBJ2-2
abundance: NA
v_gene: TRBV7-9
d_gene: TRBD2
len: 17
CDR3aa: CASSPTGGRRGTGELFF
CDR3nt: TGTGCCAGCAGCCCCACGGGCGGGAGACGGGGCACCGGGGAGCTGTTTTTT

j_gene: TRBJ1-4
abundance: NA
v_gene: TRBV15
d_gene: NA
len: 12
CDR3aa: CATSTKGEKLFF
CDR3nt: TGTGCCACCAGCACCAAGGGGGAAAAACTGTTTTTT

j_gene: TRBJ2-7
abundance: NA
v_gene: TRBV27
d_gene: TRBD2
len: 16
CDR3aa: CASSLGTSGQSYEQYF
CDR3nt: TGTGCCAGCAGTTTAGGGACTAGCGGGCAATCCTACGAGCAGTACTTC

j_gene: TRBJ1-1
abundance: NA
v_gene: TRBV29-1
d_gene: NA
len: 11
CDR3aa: CSVSGQGEAFF
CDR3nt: TGCAGCGTTAGTGGGCAGGGTGAAGCTTTCTTT

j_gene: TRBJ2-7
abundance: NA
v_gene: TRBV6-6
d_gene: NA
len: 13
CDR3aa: CASSLDTAYEQYF
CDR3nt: TGTGCCAGCAGTTTGGACACCGCCTACGAGCAGTACTTC

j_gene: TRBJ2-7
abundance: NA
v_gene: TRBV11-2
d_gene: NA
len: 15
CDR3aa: CARSQGRANSYEQYF
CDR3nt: TGTGCCAGATCACAGGGCCGCGCGAACTCCTACGAGCAGTACTTC

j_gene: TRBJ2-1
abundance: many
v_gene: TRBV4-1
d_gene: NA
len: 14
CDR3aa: CASSQGLGYNEQFF
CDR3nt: TGCGCCAGCAGCCAAGGACTAGGGTACAATGAGCAGTTCTTC

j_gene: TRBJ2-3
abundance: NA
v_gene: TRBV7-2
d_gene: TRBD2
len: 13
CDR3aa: CASRLAGGNTQYF
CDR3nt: TGTGCCAGCAGGTTAGCGGGAGGGAATACGCAGTATTTT

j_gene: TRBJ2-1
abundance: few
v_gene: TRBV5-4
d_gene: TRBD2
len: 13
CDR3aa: CASSGGLDNEQFF
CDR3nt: TGTGCCAGCAGCGGGGGACTAGATAATGAGCAGTTCTTC

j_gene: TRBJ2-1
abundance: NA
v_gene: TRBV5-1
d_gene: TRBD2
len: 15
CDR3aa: CASSLAAGERGEQFF
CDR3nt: TGCGCCAGCAGCTTGGCGGCGGGAGAAAGGGGTGAGCAGTTCTTC

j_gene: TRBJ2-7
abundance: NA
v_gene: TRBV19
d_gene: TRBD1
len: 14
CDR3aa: CASSPGTGDYEQYF
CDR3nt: TGTGCCAGTAGCCCCGGGACAGGGGATTACGAGCAGTACTTC

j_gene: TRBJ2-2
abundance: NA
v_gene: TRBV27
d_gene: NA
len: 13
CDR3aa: CASSLQGSGELFF
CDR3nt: TGTGCCAGCAGTTTACAGGGGTCCGGGGAGCTGTTTTTT

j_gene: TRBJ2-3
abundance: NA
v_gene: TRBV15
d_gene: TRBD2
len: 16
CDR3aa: CATSGEPGLAGDTQYF
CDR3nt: TGTGCCACCAGCGGAGAGCCGGGACTAGCGGGAGATACGCAGTATTTT

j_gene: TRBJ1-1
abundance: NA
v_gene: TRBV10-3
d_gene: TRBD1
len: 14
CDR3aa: CAIRTGLQNTEAFF
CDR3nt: TGTGCCATCAGGACAGGGTTACAGAACACTGAAGCTTTCTTT

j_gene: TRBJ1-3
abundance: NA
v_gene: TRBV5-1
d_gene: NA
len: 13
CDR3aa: CASSYPEGNTIYF
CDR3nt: TGCGCCAGCAGCTACCCCGAGGGAAACACCATATATTTT

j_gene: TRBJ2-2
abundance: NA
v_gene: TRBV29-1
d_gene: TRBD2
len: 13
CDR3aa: CSVWDYSAGELFF
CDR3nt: TGCAGCGTTTGGGACTATTCCGCCGGGGAGCTGTTTTTT

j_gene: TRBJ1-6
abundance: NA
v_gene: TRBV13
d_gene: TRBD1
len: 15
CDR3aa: CASSLLGTDNSPLHF
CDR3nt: TGTGCCAGCAGCTTATTGGGGACAGATAATTCACCCCTCCACTTT

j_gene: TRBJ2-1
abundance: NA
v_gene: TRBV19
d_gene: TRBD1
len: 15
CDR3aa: CASSMSGTGYNEQFF
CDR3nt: TGTGCCAGTAGTATGAGTGGGACAGGTTACAATGAGCAGTTCTTC

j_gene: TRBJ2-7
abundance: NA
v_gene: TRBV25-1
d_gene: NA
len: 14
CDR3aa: CASSAWSSSYEQYF
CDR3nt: TGTGCCAGCAGTGCTTGGTCCAGCTCCTACGAGCAGTACTTC

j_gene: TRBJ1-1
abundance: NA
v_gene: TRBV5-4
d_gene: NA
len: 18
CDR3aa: CASSLSGVGPLMNTEAFF
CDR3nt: TGTGCCAGCAGCTTGAGTGGTGTGGGGCCTCTTATGAACACTGAAGCTTTCTTT

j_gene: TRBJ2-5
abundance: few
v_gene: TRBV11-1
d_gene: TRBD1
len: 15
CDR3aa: CASGRYRDRGETQYF
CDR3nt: TGTGCCAGCGGGAGATACCGGGACAGGGGAGAGACCCAGTACTTC

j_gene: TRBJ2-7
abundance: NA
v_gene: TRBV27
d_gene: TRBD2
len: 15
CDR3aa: CASSGNVAGAYEQYF
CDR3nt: TGTGCCAGCAGTGGAAACGTAGCGGGAGCCTACGAGCAGTACTTC

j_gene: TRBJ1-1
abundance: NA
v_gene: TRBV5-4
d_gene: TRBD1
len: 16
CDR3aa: CASSWGQGRGNTEAFF
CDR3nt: TGTGCCAGCAGCTGGGGACAGGGACGAGGGAACACTGAAGCTTTCTTT

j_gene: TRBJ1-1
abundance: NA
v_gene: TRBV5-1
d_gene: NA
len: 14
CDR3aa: CASSFAGVNTEAFF
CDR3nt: TGCGCCAGCAGCTTCGCAGGGGTAAACACTGAAGCTTTCTTT

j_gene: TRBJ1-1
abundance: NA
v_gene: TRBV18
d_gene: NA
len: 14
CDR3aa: CASSPLRENTEAFF
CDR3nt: TGTGCCAGCTCACCACTGCGGGAGAACACTGAAGCTTTCTTT

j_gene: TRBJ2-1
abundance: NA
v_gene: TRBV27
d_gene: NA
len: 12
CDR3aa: CASRDWYNEQFF
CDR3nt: TGTGCCAGCAGGGACTGGTACAATGAGCAGTTCTTC

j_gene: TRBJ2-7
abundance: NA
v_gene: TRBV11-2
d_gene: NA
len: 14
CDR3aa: CASSLVSEGYEQYF
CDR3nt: TGTGCCAGCAGCTTAGTAAGTGAGGGCTACGAGCAGTACTTC

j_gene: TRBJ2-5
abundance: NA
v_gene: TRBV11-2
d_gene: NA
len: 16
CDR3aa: CASSQGGGARGWTQYF
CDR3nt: TGTGCCAGCAGCCAAGGTGGGGGGGCGCGGGGATGGACCCAGTACTTC

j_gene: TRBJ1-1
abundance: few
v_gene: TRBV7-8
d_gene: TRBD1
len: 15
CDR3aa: CASSLASGGQTEAFF
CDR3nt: TGTGCCAGCAGCTTAGCCTCAGGGGGCCAGACTGAAGCTTTCTTT

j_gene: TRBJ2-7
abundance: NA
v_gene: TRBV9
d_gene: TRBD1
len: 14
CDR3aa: CASSVGQGPYEQYF
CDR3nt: TGTGCCAGCAGCGTAGGACAGGGGCCCTACGAGCAGTACTTC

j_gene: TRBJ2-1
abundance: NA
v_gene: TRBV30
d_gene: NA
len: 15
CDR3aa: CAWRGPGSAYNEQFF
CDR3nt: TGTGCCTGGAGGGGCCCCGGGAGTGCCTACAATGAGCAGTTCTTC

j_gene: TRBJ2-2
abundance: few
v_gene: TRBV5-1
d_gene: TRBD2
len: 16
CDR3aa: CASSPRTSGNTGELFF
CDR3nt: TGCGCCAGCAGCCCCAGGACTAGCGGGAACACCGGGGAGCTGTTTTTT

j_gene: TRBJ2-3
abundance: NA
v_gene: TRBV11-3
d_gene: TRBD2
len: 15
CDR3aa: CASSLSAGGSDTQYF
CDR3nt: TGTGCCAGCAGCTTATCAGCGGGAGGTTCAGATACGCAGTATTTT

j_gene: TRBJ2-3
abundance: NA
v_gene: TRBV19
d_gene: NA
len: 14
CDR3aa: CASSILGRADTQYF
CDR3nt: TGTGCCAGTAGTATACTAGGTCGGGCAGATACGCAGTATTTT

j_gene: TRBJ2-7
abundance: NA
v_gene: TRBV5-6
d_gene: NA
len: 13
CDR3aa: CASSPGIKYEQYF
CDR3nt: TGTGCCAGCAGCCCCGGGATAAAATACGAGCAGTACTTC

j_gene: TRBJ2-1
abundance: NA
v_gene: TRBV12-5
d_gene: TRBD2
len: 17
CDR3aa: CASGLPTSGSGYNEQFF
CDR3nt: TGTGCTAGTGGTCTCCCGACTAGCGGGAGCGGGTACAATGAGCAGTTCTTC

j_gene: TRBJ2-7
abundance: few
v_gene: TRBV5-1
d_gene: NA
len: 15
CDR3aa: CASSLAVGSTYEQYF
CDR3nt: TGCGCCAGCAGCTTGGCCGTGGGCTCAACCTACGAGCAGTACTTC

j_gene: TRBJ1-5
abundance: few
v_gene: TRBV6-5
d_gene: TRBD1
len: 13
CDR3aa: CASSGDRDQPQHF
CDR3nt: TGTGCCAGCAGTGGGGACAGGGATCAGCCCCAGCATTTT